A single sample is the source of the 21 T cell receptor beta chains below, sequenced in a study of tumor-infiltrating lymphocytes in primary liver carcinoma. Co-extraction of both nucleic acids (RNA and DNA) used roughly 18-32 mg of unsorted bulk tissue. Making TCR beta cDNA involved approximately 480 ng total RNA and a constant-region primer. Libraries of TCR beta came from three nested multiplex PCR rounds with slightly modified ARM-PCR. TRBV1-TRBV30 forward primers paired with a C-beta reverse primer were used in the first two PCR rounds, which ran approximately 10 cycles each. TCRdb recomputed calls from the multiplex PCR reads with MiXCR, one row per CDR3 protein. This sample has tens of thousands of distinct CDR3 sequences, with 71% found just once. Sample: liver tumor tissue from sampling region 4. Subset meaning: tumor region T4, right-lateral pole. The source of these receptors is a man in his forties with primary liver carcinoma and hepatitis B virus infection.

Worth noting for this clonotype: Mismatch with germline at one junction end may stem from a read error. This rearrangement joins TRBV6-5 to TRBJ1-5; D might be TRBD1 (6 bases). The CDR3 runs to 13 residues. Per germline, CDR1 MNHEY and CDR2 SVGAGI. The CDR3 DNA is TGTGCCAGCAATTTACAGGGTAAACAGCCCCAACATTTT. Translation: CASNLQGKQPQHF.

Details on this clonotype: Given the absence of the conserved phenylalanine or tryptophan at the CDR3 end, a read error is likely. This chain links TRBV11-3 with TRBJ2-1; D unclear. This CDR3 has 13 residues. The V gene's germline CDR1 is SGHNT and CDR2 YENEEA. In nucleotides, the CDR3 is TGTCCCAGCAGCTCCGGGTTCTACGATGAGCAGTTCCTC. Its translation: CPSSSGFYDEQFL.

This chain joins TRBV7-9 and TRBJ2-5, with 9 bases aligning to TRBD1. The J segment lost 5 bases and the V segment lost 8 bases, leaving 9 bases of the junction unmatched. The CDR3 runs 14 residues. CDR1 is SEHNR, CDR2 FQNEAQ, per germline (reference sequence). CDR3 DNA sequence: TGTGCCAGCGGCCCAACAGGGGGCCGGGAGACCCAGTACTTC. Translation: CASGPTGGRETQYF.

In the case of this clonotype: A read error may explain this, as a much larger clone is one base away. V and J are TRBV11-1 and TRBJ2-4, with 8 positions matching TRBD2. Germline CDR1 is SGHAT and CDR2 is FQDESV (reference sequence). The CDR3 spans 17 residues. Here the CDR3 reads CASSFSGISGTKSIQYF. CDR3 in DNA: TGTGCCAGCAGCTTTTCCGGGATTAGCGGGACCAAAAGCATTCAGTATTTC.

The CDR3 nucleotides are TGTGCCAACAGCCCCGGCGGGGACGGACTCGACAATGAGCAGTTCTTC. It codes for CANSPGGDGLDNEQFF. This sequence joins TRBV6-2 or TRBV6-3 and TRBJ2-1, with D perhaps TRBD2 (6 bases). The CDR3 extends over 16 amino acids. Germline CDR1 is MNHEY and CDR2 is SVGEGT. Trimming removed 10 bases at V and 5 bases at J, with 24 bases between.

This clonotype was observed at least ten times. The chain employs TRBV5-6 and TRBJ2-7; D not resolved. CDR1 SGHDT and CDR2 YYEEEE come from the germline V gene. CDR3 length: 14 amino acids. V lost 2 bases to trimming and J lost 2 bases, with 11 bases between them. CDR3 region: CASSFRSRAYEQYF. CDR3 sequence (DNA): TGTGCCAGCAGCTTCCGATCGAGAGCCTACGAGCAGTACTTC.

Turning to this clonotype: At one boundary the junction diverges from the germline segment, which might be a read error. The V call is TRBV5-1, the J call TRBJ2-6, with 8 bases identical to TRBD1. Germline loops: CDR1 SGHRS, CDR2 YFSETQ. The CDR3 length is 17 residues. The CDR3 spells CVSSLVGQGGGANVLTF. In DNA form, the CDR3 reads TGCGTCAGCAGCTTGGTCGGACAGGGAGGTGGAGCCAACGTCCTGACTTTC.

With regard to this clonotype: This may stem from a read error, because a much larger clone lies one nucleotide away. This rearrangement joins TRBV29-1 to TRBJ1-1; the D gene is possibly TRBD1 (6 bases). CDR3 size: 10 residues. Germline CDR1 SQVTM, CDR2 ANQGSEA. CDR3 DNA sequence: TGTAGCGAGGGGGACACTGAAGCTTTATTT. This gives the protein CSEGDTEALF.

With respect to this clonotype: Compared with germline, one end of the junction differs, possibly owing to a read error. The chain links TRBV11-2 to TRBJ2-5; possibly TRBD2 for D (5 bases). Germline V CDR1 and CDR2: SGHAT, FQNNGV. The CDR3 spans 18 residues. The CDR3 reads CASSLARLALGKKETQNF. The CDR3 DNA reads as TGTGCCAGTAGCTTAGCGAGGCTAGCCTTGGGAAAAAAAGAGACCCAGAACTTC.

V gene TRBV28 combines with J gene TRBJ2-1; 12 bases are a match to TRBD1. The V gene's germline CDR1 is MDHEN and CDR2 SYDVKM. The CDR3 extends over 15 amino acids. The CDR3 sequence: CANSLGGQGAREQFF. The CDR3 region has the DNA TGTGCTAACAGTTTGGGGGGACAGGGGGCGCGTGAGCAGTTCTTC.

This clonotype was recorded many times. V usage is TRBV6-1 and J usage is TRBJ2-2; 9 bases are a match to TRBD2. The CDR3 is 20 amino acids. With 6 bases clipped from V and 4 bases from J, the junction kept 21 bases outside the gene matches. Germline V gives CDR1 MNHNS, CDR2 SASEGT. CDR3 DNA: TGTGCCAGCAGAGGCCTCACTGCTAGCGGGACGCGAAAGACCACCGGGGAGCTGTTTTTT. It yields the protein CASRGLTASGTRKTTGELFF.

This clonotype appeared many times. The CDR3 here is CASSERKNNEQFF. CDR3 nucleotides: TGTGCCAGCAGTGAGCGGAAAAACAATGAGCAGTTCTTC. The gene calls are TRBV6-1 and TRBJ2-1; no firm D call. V was trimmed by 3 bases and J by 5 bases, leaving 8 bases between them. CDR3 length: 13 residues. Germline V gene lookup returns CDR1 MNHNS and CDR2 SASEGT.

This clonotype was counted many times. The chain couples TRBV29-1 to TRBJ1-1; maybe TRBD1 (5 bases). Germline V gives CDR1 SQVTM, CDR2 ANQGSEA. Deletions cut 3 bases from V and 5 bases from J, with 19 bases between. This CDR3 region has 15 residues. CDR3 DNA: TGCAGCGTTGAGGGGGGGTGGGGGATGAGGACTGAAGCTTTCTTT. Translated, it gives CSVEGGWGMRTEAFF.

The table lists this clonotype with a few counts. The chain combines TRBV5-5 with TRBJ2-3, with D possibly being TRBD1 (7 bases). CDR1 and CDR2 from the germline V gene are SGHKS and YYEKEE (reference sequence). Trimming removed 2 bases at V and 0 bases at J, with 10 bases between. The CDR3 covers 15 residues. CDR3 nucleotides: TGTGCCAGCAGCTTCAGGGGGGCTAGCACAGATACGCAGTATTTT. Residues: CASSFRGASTDTQYF.

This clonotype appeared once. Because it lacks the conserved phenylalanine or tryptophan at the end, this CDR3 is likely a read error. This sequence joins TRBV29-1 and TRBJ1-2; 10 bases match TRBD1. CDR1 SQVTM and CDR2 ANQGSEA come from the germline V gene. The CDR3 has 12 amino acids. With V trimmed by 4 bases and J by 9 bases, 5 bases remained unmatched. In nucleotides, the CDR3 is TGCAGCGTTGCGGGACAGGGGTATAGCTACACCCTC. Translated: CSVAGQGYSYTL.

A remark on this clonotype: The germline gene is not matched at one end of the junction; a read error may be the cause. The CDR3 bases are TGTGCCAGCGGTTCAGGGCAGGGGAGAGCGGTCGGGGGGCTGTTTTTT. Its protein product is CASGSGQGRAVGGLFF. This sequence joins TRBV12-3 or TRBV12-4 and TRBJ2-2; D might be TRBD1 or TRBD2, each matching 6 bases. The CDR3 loop spans 16 amino acids.

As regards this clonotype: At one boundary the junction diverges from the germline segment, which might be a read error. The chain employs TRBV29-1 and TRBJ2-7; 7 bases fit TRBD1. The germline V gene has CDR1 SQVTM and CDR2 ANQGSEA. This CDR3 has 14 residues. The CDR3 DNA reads TGCAGCATTGAAGGGACCAGGGGGAAACATGAGCAGTACTTC. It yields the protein CSIEGTRGKHEQYF.

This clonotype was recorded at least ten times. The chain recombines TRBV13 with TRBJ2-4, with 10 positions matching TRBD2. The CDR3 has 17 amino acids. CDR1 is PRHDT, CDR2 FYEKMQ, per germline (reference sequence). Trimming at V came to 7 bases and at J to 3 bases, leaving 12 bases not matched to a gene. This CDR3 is CASTVGTSDVDKNIQYF. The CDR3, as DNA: TGTGCCAGCACCGTCGGGACTAGCGACGTGGACAAAAACATTCAGTACTTC.

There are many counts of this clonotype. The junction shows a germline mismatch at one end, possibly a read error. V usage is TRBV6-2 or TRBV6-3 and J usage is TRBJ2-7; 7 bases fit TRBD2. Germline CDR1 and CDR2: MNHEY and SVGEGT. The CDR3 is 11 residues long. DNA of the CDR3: TGTGCCAGCAGTTCGAGCGGGGTCAGGAACTTC. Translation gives CASSSSGVRNF.

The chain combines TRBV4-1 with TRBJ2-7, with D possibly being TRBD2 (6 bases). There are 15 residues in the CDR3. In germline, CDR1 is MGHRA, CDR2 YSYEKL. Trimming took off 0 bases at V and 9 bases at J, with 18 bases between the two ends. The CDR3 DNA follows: TGCGCCAGCAGCCAAGATAAGCCACTAGCCATAACGCAGTACTTC. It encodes CASSQDKPLAITQYF.

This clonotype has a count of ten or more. The CDR3 DNA reads TGTGCCAGCAGTTACTCGAATTCCAGGGGAGAAGGCTACACCTTC. Translation: CASSYSNSRGEGYTF. The chain joins TRBV6-6 to TRBJ1-2, with D perhaps matching TRBD1 (6 bases). Trimming left V 0 bases short and J 8 bases short, with 16 bases between. Germline V CDR1 and CDR2: MNHNY, SVGAGI (reference sequence). This CDR3 is built from 15 residues.